This T cell receptor beta chain was observed in a study of tumor-infiltrating lymphocytes in primary liver carcinoma. Across the whole study: Among the tumors, stages were T1-T3 N0M0 and sizes about 4 to 10 cm.

Study-wide findings and caveats: Tumors significantly exceeded blood in top-250-clone fraction (p = 0.039).

Trimming shortened V by 8 bases and J by 2 bases, and 13 bases separated the two germline ends. This CDR3 has 14 amino acids. CDR1 MNHEY and CDR2 SVGEGT come from the germline V gene. This clonotype was seen at least ten times. Its antigen is unidentified. Taking about 18-32 mg of unsorted bulk tissue, the authors co-extracted RNA and DNA. Separate regions, five per tumor, were sampled. The investigators made TCR beta cDNA from around 530 ng total RNA, using a constant-region primer. For TCR beta, libraries were produced by three nested multiplex PCR rounds using slightly modified ARM-PCR. The first two PCR rounds used TRBV1-TRBV30 forward primers with a C-beta reverse primer, around 10 cycles each. TCRdb re-derived calls from the multiplex PCR reads in MiXCR, one entry per CDR3 protein. The table records 70,000 to 85,000 distinct CDR3 sequences, 65% to 75% of them present only once.

The chain employs TRBV6-2 or TRBV6-3 and TRBJ1-5, with TRBD1 as a possible D gene (5 bases). The source is a woman aged 55-70 years with primary liver carcinoma and hepatitis B virus infection. Material for sequencing was liver tumor tissue from sampling region 4. Described subset: tumor region T4, right-lateral pole. As DNA, the CDR3 is TGTGCCAGCCACTGGGGAGGGGGCAATCAGCCCCAGCATTTT. Its protein is CASHWGGGNQPQHF.